The subject of this entry is one TCR beta chain. This record belongs to a study of T cell changes during pregnancy in multiple sclerosis. The V and J ends lost 5 bases and 2 bases respectively, with 16 bases between them. Germline CDR1 and CDR2: SGHTA and FQGNSA. The CDR3 sequence is 16 residues long. Produced via immunoSEQ multiplex PCR; TCRdb's table is partial and in-frame only. This sample carries about 42,000 clones, 91% of them seen once, and the ten largest clones take around 0.8%. Specimen: CD4+ T cells from peripheral blood mononuclear cells, collected before pregnancy. V is TRBV7-2 and J is TRBJ2-1, with a weak D call TRBD2 (6 bases). This clonotype was obtained from a female donor with multiple sclerosis, enrolled in a pregnancy study. Here the CDR3 reads CASSTLGTLAYNEQFF. Written as DNA, the CDR3 is TGTGCCAGCAGCACCTTAGGGACTCTCGCCTACAATGAGCAGTTCTTC. The full variable domain, in which reference TRBV7-2 and TRBJ2-1 provide the parts outside the CDR3, is GAGVSQSPSNKVTEKGKDVELRCDPISGHTALYWYRQSLGQGLEFLIYFQGNSAPDKSGLPSDRFSAERTGGSVSTLTIQRTQQEDSAVYLCASSTLGTLAYNEQFFGPGTRLTVL.